The 15 T cell receptor beta chains given below trace back to one sample, sequenced in a study of cytomegalovirus exposure and HLA in healthy donors. Amplification used 60 Vbeta primers and 13 Jbeta primers. Clones were sequenced by immunoSEQ multiplex PCR, and TCRdb holds only the in-frame ones, with some missing. The profile shows about 200,000 clones, roughly 68% of them singletons. The specimen was PBMCs. Every receptor here comes from a woman aged 25-40 years in good health and CMV-seronegative.

This sequence joins TRBV7-2 and TRBJ2-3; no firm D call. This CDR3 region has 14 residues. The V and J ends lost 5 bases and 4 bases respectively, with 13 bases between them. The germline gives CDR1 SGHTA, CDR2 FQGNSA. CDR3 nucleotide sequence: TGTGCCAGCAGCCGAGCACTAAGTGCAGATACGCAGTATTTT. Residues: CASSRALSADTQYF.

V and J are TRBV6-1 and TRBJ1-2, with D hard to call. The CDR3 length is 16 residues. Germline values: CDR1 MNHNS, CDR2 SASEGT. V dropped 1 base and J dropped 8 bases, with 20 bases sitting between them. The CDR3 DNA reads TGTGCCAGCAGTGAAGGCTGGGGAGGAGGGTCGGAGGGCTACACCTTC. Residues: CASSEGWGGGSEGYTF.

This clone came up a few times. The gene calls are TRBV5-1 and TRBJ2-2; TRBD2 agrees at 9 bases. Germline CDR1 reads SGHRS; CDR2 reads YFSETQ. The CDR3 sequence is 16 residues long. V lost 3 bases, J lost 1 base, and 4 bases stayed unmatched. CDR3 loop: CASSSLAGLNTGELFF. In DNA form, the CDR3 reads TGCGCCAGCAGCTCCCTAGCGGGGTTGAACACCGGGGAGCTGTTTTTT. Complete variable domain (other parts from reference TRBV5-1 and TRBJ2-2): KAGVTQTPRYLIKTRGQQVTLSCSPISGHRSVSWYQQTPGQGLQFLFEYFSETQRNKGNFPGRFSGRQFSNSRSEMNVSTLELGDSALYLCASSSLAGLNTGELFFGEGSRLTVL.

The chain employs TRBV7-2 and TRBJ1-5; D gene ambiguous. The V end was cut by 5 bases, the J end by 0 bases, with 11 bases between. The CDR3 covers 15 residues. Per germline, CDR1 SGHTA and CDR2 FQGNSA. CDR3 DNA: TGTGCCAGCAGCGCCGCACACTATAGCAATCAGCCCCAGCATTTT. Translated, it gives CASSAAHYSNQPQHF.

The rearrangement joins TRBV2 to TRBJ2-5; TRBD2 matches at 14 bases. This CDR3 contains 17 residues. Germline assignment: CDR1 SNHLY and CDR2 FYNNEI. V shed 7 bases, J shed 5 bases, and the junction held 12 bases outside the gene matches. CDR3 sequence (DNA): TGTGCCAGCACCGGGACTAGCGGGGGCCAAGGAGGCGAGACCCAGTACTTC. Translated, it gives CASTGTSGGQGGETQYF.

The genes are TRBV6-1 and TRBJ2-3; D gene uncertain. Germline V gene data show CDR1 as MNHNS and CDR2 as SASEGT. With 1 base removed from V and 3 bases from J, the gap between germline ends came to 14 bases. CDR3 length equals 16 residues. The CDR3 DNA is TGTGCCAGCAGTGAAGGGCCGGTCCAGAGGACAGATACGCAGTATTTT. Translating it yields CASSEGPVQRTDTQYF.

The chain links TRBV25-1 to TRBJ1-5; weak D call: TRBD1 (5 bases). Trimming took off 2 bases at V and 3 bases at J, with 14 bases between the two ends. CDR1 is MGHDK, CDR2 SYGVNS, per germline. The CDR3 has 16 residues. The CDR3 loop is CASSEPTRGLNQPQHF. DNA of the CDR3: TGTGCCAGCAGTGAACCCACTAGGGGACTCAATCAGCCCCAGCATTTT.

The V call is TRBV4-3, the J call TRBJ1-1; 8 bases map to TRBD1. After removal of 3 bases from V and 4 bases from J, the junction contained 4 bases not matched to a gene. CDR1 and CDR2 (germline): LGHNA, YSLEER. This CDR3 contains 14 residues. The CDR3 region has the DNA TGCGCCAGCAGCCACGACAGGGGCGGCACTGAAGCTTTCTTT. Translation gives CASSHDRGGTEAFF.

V usage is TRBV2 and J usage is TRBJ2-5; maybe TRBD1 (6 bases). CDR3 length: 16 residues. V was trimmed by 4 bases and J by 2 bases, leaving 17 bases between them. The germline V gene encodes CDR1 SNHLY and CDR2 FYNNEI. CDR3 loop: CASSGGWSGAQETQYF. CDR3 DNA sequence: TGTGCCAGCAGTGGTGGGTGGTCAGGGGCGCAAGAGACCCAGTACTTC.

V and J are TRBV7-2 and TRBJ1-5; tentatively, D is TRBD1 (5 bases). With 1 base removed from V and 0 bases from J, the gap between germline ends came to 10 bases. The CDR3 has 16 residues. Germline V gives CDR1 SGHTA, CDR2 FQGNSA. This CDR3 is CASSLVQGLSNQPQHF. The CDR3 bases are TGTGCCAGCAGCTTAGTGCAGGGCCTTAGCAATCAGCCCCAGCATTTT.

The rearrangement links TRBV6-1 to TRBJ1-2, with D possibly matching TRBD1 (6 bases). The ends were cut back, 4 bases at V and 6 bases at J, with 12 bases in the middle. Germline CDR1 and CDR2: MNHNS and SASEGT. The CDR3 runs 13 residues. The CDR3 DNA follows: TGTGCCAGCAGTGCCATACAGGGAAATGGCTACACCTTC. This gives the protein CASSAIQGNGYTF.

The chain links TRBV19 to TRBJ2-5; TRBD1 matches 8 bases. V lost 4 bases to trimming and J lost 5 bases; unmatched junction nucleotides: 9. Germline lookup yields CDR1 LNHDA and CDR2 SQIVND (reference sequence). The CDR3 spans 15 residues. CDR3 nucleotides: TGTGCCAGTAGTACCGGGACAGGAGCGTGGGAGACCCAGTACTTC. It is translated as CASSTGTGAWETQYF. Full variable domain (remainder filled in from reference TRBV19 and TRBJ2-5): DGGITQSPKYLFRKEGQNVTLSCEQNLNHDAMYWYRQDPGQGLRLIYYSQIVNDFQKGDIAEGYSVSREKKESFPLTVTSAQKNPTAFYLCASSTGTGAWETQYFGPGTRLLVL.

For this clone: The junction departs from the called germline gene at one end, perhaps through a read error. The rearrangement uses TRBV7-7 and TRBJ1-2; TRBD1 is a possible D gene (6 bases). Germline values: CDR1 SSHAT, CDR2 FNYEAQ (reference sequence). The CDR3 totals 17 residues. CDR3 amino acids: CASSNQTGKSVLYGYTF. The CDR3 nucleotides are TGTGCTAGCAGCAACCAGACAGGTAAGTCCGTACTTTATGGCTACACCTTC. Using reference TRBV7-7 and TRBJ1-2 for the parts outside the CDR3, the full variable domain is GAGVSQSPRYKVTKRGQDVTLRCDPISSHATLYWYQQALGQGPEFLTYFNYEAQPDKSGLPSDRFSAERPEGSISTLTIQRTEQRDSAMYRCASSNQTGKSVLYGYTFGSGTRLTVV.

The chain uses TRBV4-1 and TRBJ1-1; a weak D match, TRBD1 (6 bases). The V and J ends lost 2 bases and 5 bases respectively, with 12 bases between them. CDR1 and CDR2 from the germline V gene are MGHRA and YSYEKL. This CDR3 spans 14 amino acids. The CDR3 bases are TGCGCCAGCAGCCAAACAGGGTTGGGGACTGAAGCTTTCTTT. Translation: CASSQTGLGTEAFF.

The chain has TRBV6-1 and TRBJ1-5, with a possible D match to TRBD1 (6 bases). CDR3 length: 15 amino acids. V was cut by 8 bases and J by 4 bases, with 18 bases left in between. Germline lookup yields CDR1 MNHNS and CDR2 SASEGT. CDR3 residues: CASVGGRGRNQPQHF. The CDR3 coding sequence is TGTGCCAGCGTTGGGGGCAGGGGACGGAATCAGCCCCAGCATTTT.